Below are 26 T cell receptor beta chains sequenced from a single sample in a study of technical replicates of blood from a few donors. The data were produced by immunoSEQ multiplex PCR, yet TCRdb's version contains in-frame clones alone and is incomplete. The repertoire has approximately 75,000 clones, 97% of them found once; the top ten carry under 0.2%. Material for sequencing was T cells isolated from PBMCs. The receptors were gathered from a human donor in good health.

The V and J genes are TRBV9 and TRBJ1-2; 7 bases align to TRBD1. Losses at the gene ends were 0 bases for V and 3 bases for J; bases not matched to a gene: 5. This CDR3 is 15 amino acids long. CDR1 is SGDLS and CDR2 is YYNGEE in the germline V gene. The CDR3 spells CASSVAPGQDYGYTF. The CDR3 DNA is TGTGCCAGCAGCGTAGCCCCAGGACAGGACTATGGCTACACCTTC.

The chain uses TRBV30 and TRBJ2-2; a weak D match, TRBD2 (5 bases). This CDR3 comprises 13 residues. CDR1 is GTSNPN, CDR2 SVGIG, per germline (reference sequence). V lost 0 bases and J lost 5, with 7 bases in between. CDR3: CAWSVPGTGELFF. The CDR3, as DNA: TGTGCCTGGAGTGTTCCGGGGACCGGGGAGCTGTTTTTT. Supplemented by reference TRBV30 and TRBJ2-2, the full variable domain reads SQTIHQWPATLVQPVGSPLSLECTVEGTSNPNLYWYRQAAGRGLQLLFYSVGIGQISSEVPQNLSASRPQDRQFILSSKKLLLSDSGFYLCAWSVPGTGELFFGEGSRLTVL.

The V gene is TRBV2, the J gene TRBJ1-2; maybe TRBD1 (5 bases). Trimming removed 6 bases at V and 4 bases at J, with 15 bases between. The CDR3 totals 14 residues. Germline loops: CDR1 SNHLY, CDR2 FYNNEI. The CDR3 nucleotides are TGTGCCAGCAGCCCACAGGTTTTAAGCTATGGCTACACCTTC. Encoded protein: CASSPQVLSYGYTF.

The chain links TRBV5-1 to TRBJ1-3; no firm D call. V was shortened by 5 bases and J by 3 bases, with 9 bases between the two germline ends. The CDR3 consists of 13 residues. The germline gives CDR1 SGHRS, CDR2 YFSETQ. The CDR3, as DNA: TGCGCCAGCAGATCCGGGAGTGGAAACACCATATATTTT. This translates into CASRSGSGNTIYF.

The V gene is TRBV4-1, the J gene TRBJ2-1, with 7 bases lining up with TRBD2. There are 14 residues in the CDR3. V lost 2 bases and J lost 7; bases outside the gene matches: 5. Germline V CDR1 and CDR2: MGHRA, YSYEKL. The CDR3 region is CASSQLTSHNEQFF. CDR3 bases: TGCGCCAGCAGCCAATTGACTAGCCATAATGAGCAGTTCTTC.

The rearrangement joins TRBV7-8 to TRBJ2-1; 7 nucleotides line up with TRBD1. CDR1 is SGHVS and CDR2 is FQNEAQ in the germline V gene. Trimming at V came to 5 bases and at J to 4 bases, leaving 8 bases not matched to a gene. CDR3 length: 15 amino acids. CDR3 amino acids: CASSAPGQSYNEQFF. CDR3 in DNA: TGTGCCAGCAGCGCCCCGGGACAGAGTTACAATGAGCAGTTCTTC.

V usage is TRBV5-1 and J usage is TRBJ1-1, with a tentative D call TRBD1 (5 bases). CDR1 is SGHRS, CDR2 YFSETQ, per germline. The CDR3 loop spans 13 amino acids. The germline V and J ends were trimmed by 2 bases and 10 bases, with 15 bases remaining between them. CDR3 bases: TGCGCCAGCAGCTTAGACACAACCGGGGGAGCTTTCTTT. Its protein product is CASSLDTTGGAFF.

This clone was detected only once. The chain links TRBV5-1 to TRBJ1-5; TRBD1 is a possible D gene (5 bases). The CDR3 loop spans 19 amino acids. From germline, CDR1 is SGHRS and CDR2 YFSETQ. Between the trimmed V and J ends, which lost 4 bases and 2 bases, there was a span of 25 bases. CDR3 loop: CASSRTQGHPNEGNQPQHF. The CDR3 nucleotides read TGCGCCAGCAGCCGAACCCAGGGCCACCCTAATGAGGGCAATCAGCCCCAGCATTTT.

This clone appeared a single time. The chain employs TRBV11-3 and TRBJ2-7; the D gene is possibly TRBD1 (5 bases). The V gene's germline CDR1 is SGHNT and CDR2 YENEEA. The CDR3 runs 17 residues. V was pared by 2 bases and J by 3 bases, with 20 bases between. The CDR3 protein is CASSLPGLHSYGYEQYF. The CDR3, as DNA: TGTGCCAGCAGCTTACCAGGGTTGCACTCCTACGGCTACGAGCAGTACTTC.

The V gene is TRBV18, the J gene TRBJ1-2; 7 nucleotides line up with TRBD1. In germline, CDR1 is KGHSH, CDR2 LQKENI. Germline trimming cut 6 bases from V and 8 bases from J; bases unmatched to any gene: 9. CDR3 length: 13 residues. This CDR3 reads CASSATGYEGYTF. CDR3 DNA sequence: TGTGCCAGCTCGGCGACAGGGTACGAGGGCTACACCTTC.

The chain links TRBV5-1 to TRBJ2-5; the match to TRBD2 covers 13 bases. Germline trimming cut 4 bases from V and 6 bases from J; bases unmatched to any gene: 12. Germline loops: CDR1 SGHRS, CDR2 YFSETQ. This CDR3 comprises 17 residues. CDR3 coding DNA: TGCGCCAGCAGCGGGGCCCTACTAGCGGGGGGGCCACAGACCCAGTACTTC. It codes for CASSGALLAGGPQTQYF.

This rearrangement joins TRBV6-6 to TRBJ1-2; 7 bases map to TRBD1. Looked up from germline, CDR1 is MNHNY and CDR2 is SVGAGI (reference sequence). V lost 5 bases and J lost 4; bases outside the gene matches: 4. The CDR3 sequence is 13 residues long. CDR3 in DNA: TGTGCCAGCAGTCAGGACAGGAGCTATGGCTACACCTTC. Its translation is CASSQDRSYGYTF.

The chain carries TRBV5-1 and TRBJ1-2; 7 nucleotides agree with TRBD1. Germline CDR1 and CDR2: SGHRS and YFSETQ. Trimming at V came to 7 bases and at J to 4 bases, leaving 4 bases not matched to a gene. The CDR3 sequence is 12 residues long. This CDR3 reads CASGTEIYGYTF. CDR3 bases: TGCGCCAGCGGGACAGAAATCTATGGCTACACCTTC.

The V call is TRBV9, the J call TRBJ2-7; 9 positions agree with TRBD2. This CDR3 spans 14 amino acids. J lost 1 base, V lost 6 bases, and 5 bases had no gene match. CDR1 and CDR2 from the germline V gene are SGDLS and YYNGEE. In nucleotides, the CDR3 is TGTGCCAGCACCCCTAGCGGGACTTCCTACGAGCAGTACTTC. This encodes CASTPSGTSYEQYF.

CDR3 amino acids: CASSLDRTNEKLFF. Here the CDR3 DNA reads TGTGCCAGCAGCTTAGACAGGACTAATGAAAAACTGTTTTTT. The rearrangement uses TRBV11-2 and TRBJ1-4; D ambiguous. V was shortened by 0 bases and J by 2 bases, with 4 bases between the two germline ends. This CDR3 contains 14 residues. CDR1 and CDR2 from the germline V gene are SGHAT and FQNNGV.

This chain uses TRBV4-1 with TRBJ2-1; D possibly corresponds to TRBD2 (5 bases). The germline V gene has CDR1 MGHRA and CDR2 YSYEKL. Trimming left V 2 bases short and J 8 bases short, with 16 bases between. The CDR3 spans 15 residues. The CDR3 is CASSQSSGYLDEQFF. CDR3 coding DNA: TGCGCCAGCAGCCAATCAAGCGGTTATTTGGATGAGCAGTTCTTC.

The chain joins TRBV6-5 to TRBJ2-2; 12 nucleotides align to TRBD2. The CDR3 loop spans 15 amino acids. J lost 6 bases, V lost 7 bases, and 6 bases had no gene match. Germline V lookup: CDR1 MNHEY, CDR2 SVGAGI. This CDR3 is CASTSSGGAPGELFF. For the CDR3, the DNA is TGTGCCAGCACCTCTAGCGGGGGGGCCCCCGGGGAGCTGTTTTTT.

V is TRBV5-1 and J is TRBJ2-3; 9 nucleotides align to TRBD1. This CDR3 has 17 amino acids. Per germline, CDR1 SGHRS and CDR2 YFSETQ. Losses at the gene ends were 6 bases for V and 0 bases for J; bases not matched to a gene: 11. The CDR3 DNA reads TGCGCCAGCAAGCACCTCCCCGGACAGGGGAGCACAGATACGCAGTATTTT. Translated, it gives CASKHLPGQGSTDTQYF. The variable domain in full, with the rest retrieved from reference TRBV5-1 and TRBJ2-3, is KAGVTQTPRYLIKTRGQQVTLSCSPISGHRSVSWYQQTPGQGLQFLFEYFSETQRNKGNFPGRFSGRQFSNSRSEMNVSTLELGDSALYLCASKHLPGQGSTDTQYFGPGTRLTVL.

The chain couples TRBV27 to TRBJ1-1; D call uncertain. The CDR3 is 13 residues long. Germline V lookup: CDR1 MNHEY, CDR2 SMNVEV (reference sequence). Between the trimmed V and J ends, which lost 1 base and 5 bases, there was a span of 8 bases. DNA for the CDR3: TGTGCCAGCAGTTTATATGGCTTGACTGAAGCTTTCTTT. Translating gives CASSLYGLTEAFF.

The V call is TRBV19, the J call TRBJ2-7, with D perhaps TRBD1 (6 bases). V gave up 5 bases and J gave up 3 bases, with 11 bases separating them. This CDR3 comprises 13 residues. CDR1 is LNHDA, CDR2 SQIVND, per germline (reference sequence). The CDR3 sequence: CASSSQGSYEQYF. DNA of the CDR3: TGTGCCAGTAGTTCACAGGGAAGCTACGAGCAGTACTTC.

This chain connects TRBV30 to TRBJ1-3; 11 bases are shared with TRBD1. Germline-derived CDR1 and CDR2 are GTSNPN and SVGIG (reference sequence). The V and J ends lost 2 bases and 7 bases, in that order; junction bases with no gene match: 7. This CDR3 spans 15 amino acids. The CDR3, as DNA: TGTGCCTGGAGTCACGGGACAGGGGGTGGCAACACCATATATTTT. It specifies CAWSHGTGGGNTIYF.

The V gene is TRBV2, the J gene TRBJ2-7; D is perhaps TRBD1 (5 bases). In germline, CDR1 is SNHLY, CDR2 FYNNEI. Trimming cost V 3 bases and J 3 bases, with 15 bases left between them. CDR3 length: 15 amino acids. CDR3 nucleotides: TGTGCCAGCAGTGAGGTATTATTTGACAGCTACGAGCAGTACTTC. This codes for CASSEVLFDSYEQYF.

The chain has TRBV7-6 and TRBJ2-7, with D maybe TRBD2 (6 bases). The CDR3 spans 15 residues. Between the trimmed V and J ends, which lost 1 base and 2 bases, there was a span of 12 bases. Germline V gene data show CDR1 as SGHVS and CDR2 as FNYEAQ. This CDR3 is CASSLGASEAYEQYF. CDR3 nucleotides: TGTGCCAGCAGCTTAGGAGCTAGCGAGGCCTACGAGCAGTACTTC.

This sequence joins TRBV20-1 and TRBJ1-1; D is unresolved. The ends were cut back, 7 bases at V and 4 bases at J, with 10 bases in the middle. Germline V gives CDR1 DFQATT, CDR2 SNEGSKA (reference sequence). CDR3 length: 11 amino acids. In DNA form, the CDR3 reads TGCAGTGTGAAGGGAGCCACTGAAGCTTTCTTT. It is translated as CSVKGATEAFF.

This rearrangement joins TRBV10-2 to TRBJ2-7, with 7 bases aligning to TRBD1. The CDR3 is made up of 14 amino acids. The germline gives CDR1 WSHSY, CDR2 SAAADI. V trimming: 9 bases; J trimming: 2 bases; junction bases outside the gene matches: 10. CDR3: CASHHGTVPYEQYF. The CDR3 DNA sequence: TGCGCCAGTCATCACGGGACAGTACCCTACGAGCAGTACTTC.

The V and J genes are TRBV11-2 and TRBJ2-1; possible D gene TRBD2, 5 bases. Germline CDR1 and CDR2: SGHAT and FQNNGV. The CDR3 length is 16 residues. V was clipped by 6 bases and J by 7 bases, with 22 bases between them. CDR3 region: CASSPAGGQGLNEQFF. Here the CDR3 DNA reads TGTGCCAGCAGTCCAGCAGGCGGGCAAGGGCTGAATGAGCAGTTCTTC.